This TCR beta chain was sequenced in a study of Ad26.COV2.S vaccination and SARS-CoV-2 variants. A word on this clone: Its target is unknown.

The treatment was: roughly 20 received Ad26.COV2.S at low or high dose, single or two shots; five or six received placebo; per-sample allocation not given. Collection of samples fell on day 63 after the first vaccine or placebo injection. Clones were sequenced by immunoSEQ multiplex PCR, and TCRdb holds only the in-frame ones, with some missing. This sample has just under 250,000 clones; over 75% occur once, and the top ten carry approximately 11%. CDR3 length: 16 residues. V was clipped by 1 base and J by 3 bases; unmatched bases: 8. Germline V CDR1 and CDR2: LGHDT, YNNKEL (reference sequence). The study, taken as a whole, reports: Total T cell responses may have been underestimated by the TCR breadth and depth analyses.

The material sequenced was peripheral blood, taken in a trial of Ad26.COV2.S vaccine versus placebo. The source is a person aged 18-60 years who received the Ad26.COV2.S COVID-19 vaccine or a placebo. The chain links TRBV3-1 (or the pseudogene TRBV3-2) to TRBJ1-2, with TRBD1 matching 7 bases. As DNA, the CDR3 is TGTGCCAGCAGCCAAGTTTCGGGCAGGGGGGACTATGGCTACACCTTC. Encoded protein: CASSQVSGRGDYGYTF.